These T cell receptor beta chains were read from a single sample in a study of blood T cells in healthy people across ages. TCRdb re-analysed the 5' RACE reads in MiXCR, keeping a single row per CDR3 protein. The profile covers some 1 million distinct CDR3 sequences, with more than 40% appearing a single time and approximately 19% taken by the ten largest. The specimen was blood. These receptors were collected from a woman in her sixties in good health. CDR3s leave out the opening cysteine and the closing phenylalanine or tryptophan. The order of the fields is V gene, clone size, CDR3 protein. Only part of the rows carry a size: once, few, many, or a class if the clone is expanded.

>TRBV20-1|.
SVWENQETQY
>TRBV30|.
AWRRVSGYT
>TRBV25-1|.
ASSDPRTGGRGQY
>TRBV29-1|once
SSSGQLNTEAF
>TRBV4-1|few
ASSQGGPGNEQF
>TRBV20-1|.
SAMTGPQETQY
>TRBV7-8|.
ASSFGTSGRAGEQF
>TRBV9|.
ASSPDRGWGDTEAF
>TRBV29-1|.
SVGKDSIQY
>TRBV2|few
ASSESLGYEQY
>TRBV3-1|few
ASSQDPRLAGGREETQY
>TRBV5-1|.
ASSLAGQALTGELF
>TRBV10-3|.
AIRRDPTNTGELF
>TRBV20-1|.
SARYSLAGRNYNEQF
>TRBV20-1|few
SAEGWTSGRAPYEQY
>TRBV9|.
ASSVALQGTDTQY
>TRBV7-2|.
ASSLFATSGSYEQF
>TRBV28|many
ASSSIGQGEETQY
>TRBV29-1|.
SVELLAGGRDTQY
>TRBV5-5|.
ASSSRGKAGGVEGSEQF
>TRBV7-2|.
ASKTWGAVNSPLH
>TRBV10-3|.
AISMGQSTDTQY
>TRBV7-9|.
SSSTGIEQF
>TRBV2|.
ASSEDSVEQY
>TRBV27|.
ASSAPPGWGTSGANVLT
>TRBV27|.
ASTLRQGTGNTIY
>TRBV6-5|once
ASSLGTRELF
>TRBV7-2|.
ASSRRGEGAKSPLH